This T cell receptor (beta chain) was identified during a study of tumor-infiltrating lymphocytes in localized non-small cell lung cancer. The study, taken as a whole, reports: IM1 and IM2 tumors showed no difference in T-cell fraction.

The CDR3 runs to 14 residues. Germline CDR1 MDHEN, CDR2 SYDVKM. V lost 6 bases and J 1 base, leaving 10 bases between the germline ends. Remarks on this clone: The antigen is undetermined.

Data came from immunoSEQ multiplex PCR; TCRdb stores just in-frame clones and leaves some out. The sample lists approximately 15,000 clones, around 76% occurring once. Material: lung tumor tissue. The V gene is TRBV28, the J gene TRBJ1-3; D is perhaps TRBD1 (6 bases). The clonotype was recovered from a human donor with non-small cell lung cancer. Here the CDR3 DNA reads TGTGCCAGCAGGTTACAGGGATCTGGAAACACCATATATTTT. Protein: CASRLQGSGNTIYF.